This T cell receptor (beta chain) stems from a study of blood T cells in healthy people across ages. Study-wide results and caveats: Researchers said unsorted PBMCs prevented a conclusive naive versus antigen-experienced comparison. Considered underestimates were the diversity estimates obtained from one million T cells.

The junction had 10 bases not matched to a gene; V was cut back by 6 bases and J by 6 bases. CDR3 length: 15 amino acids. CDR1 is SGHTA, CDR2 FQGTGA, per germline. This clonotype was counted only a few times. Its antigen is not identified. PCR was performed a second time for roughly 7 to 11 cycles using a sample-barcoded 5' primer and a J-beta primer mix. Each cDNA molecule, via a template-switch adaptor with 12 random nucleotides, was tagged. Each CDR3 protein gets one entry after TCRdb re-called the 5' RACE reads with MiXCR. Of some 900,000 distinct CDR3 sequences listed, roughly 52% are singletons. The V and J genes are TRBV7-3 and TRBJ2-1, with 8 bases fitting TRBD2. The clonotype comes from a man aged 30 to 45 in good health. Sequencing was carried out using blood. The CDR3 reads CASSPSGGGPNEQFF. DNA for the CDR3: TGTGCCAGCAGTCCGAGCGGGGGAGGCCCCAATGAGCAGTTCTTC.